The present T cell receptor (beta chain) was sequenced within a study of human T cells and chemical hapten exposure. On the study more broadly: Recorded diagnoses among the mostly female patients were alopecia areata, totalis or universalis. Whole-study findings and limits: Expanded TCRs grouped into significantly more large CDR3 similarity clusters than controls produced. Having alopecia, donors may respond immunologically unlike healthy people.

Indicated time point: pre-sensitization, week 0. Treatment described: therapeutic diphenylcyclopropenone sensitization with weekly scalp DPC. Many counts were recorded for this clonotype. Its antigen is as yet unknown. V was clipped by 6 bases and J by 0 bases, with 18 bases between them. The CDR3 contains 16 residues. Using its own MiXCR run on the RACE reads, TCRdb lists one record per CDR3 protein. The table has some 360,000 distinct CDR3 sequences, approximately 5.1% seen once. This receptor was identified in a woman aged 50 to 60 with alopecia areata. Some clones in this sample may be carry-over from other donors' samples. The sequencing used whole blood, collected in connection with sensitization to the hapten diphenylcyclopropenone (DPC). The rearrangement uses TRBV12-3 or TRBV12-4 and TRBJ2-7; either TRBD1 or TRBD2 may fit D (5 bases each). CDR3: CASSFGTSESSYEQYF. The CDR3 DNA follows: TGTGCCAGCAGCTTCGGGACCTCAGAAAGCTCCTACGAGCAGTACTTC.